The 22 T cell receptor beta chains reported below all come from one sample, sequenced in a study of cytomegalovirus exposure and HLA in healthy donors. Primers included in the PCR were 60 Vbeta and 13 Jbeta primers. The table came from immunoSEQ multiplex PCR; TCRdb's copy has only in-frame clones and leaves some out. The sample contains approximately 140,000 clones, 60% to 85% of which appear only once. The source material was PBMCs. These TCRs come from a man aged 35-49 years in good health and CMV-seronegative.

The genes are TRBV2 and TRBJ2-7; possible D gene TRBD2, 5 bases. This CDR3 region has 12 residues. CDR1 is SNHLY and CDR2 is FYNNEI in the germline V gene. Trimming took off 8 bases at V and 2 bases at J, with 10 bases between the two ends. DNA for the CDR3: TGTGCCAGCCGGGAACCGACCTACGAGCAGTACTTC. Translated, it gives CASREPTYEQYF.

The gene calls are TRBV28 and TRBJ1-4, with a weak D call TRBD1 (5 bases). Germline CDR1 reads MDHEN; CDR2 reads SYDVKM. V was cut by 5 bases and J by 3 bases, with 13 bases left in between. The CDR3 extends over 15 amino acids. The CDR3 loop is CASSPPDTANEKLFF. In DNA form, the CDR3 reads TGTGCCAGCAGTCCCCCGGACACAGCTAATGAAAAACTGTTTTTT.

The CDR3 spells CAKSRTSGELTYNEQFF. DNA of the CDR3: TGTGCAAAGTCCCGGACTAGCGGAGAACTTACCTACAATGAGCAGTTCTTC. V usage is TRBV12-2 and J usage is TRBJ2-1; the table assigns TRBD2, which was not confirmed against the DNA. TRBV12-2 corresponds to a pseudogene. The CDR3 consists of 17 residues.

This clone was seen a few times. V is TRBV6-6 and J is TRBJ1-3; 9 nucleotides match TRBD1. This CDR3 region has 15 residues. Trimming cost V 8 bases and J 4 bases; bases outside gene matches: 9. Germline V lookup: CDR1 MNHNY, CDR2 SVGAGI (reference sequence). CDR3 residues: CASGSQGTGGNTIYF. The CDR3 DNA sequence: TGTGCCAGCGGCTCGCAGGGGACAGGGGGAAACACCATATATTTT.

The rearrangement joins TRBV28 to TRBJ2-2; D is unresolved. This CDR3 region has 15 residues. CDR1 is MDHEN and CDR2 is SYDVKM in the germline V gene. Trimming cost V 2 bases and J 3 bases, with 10 bases left between them. The CDR3 region is CASSLGRLYTGELFF. DNA for the CDR3: TGTGCCAGCAGTTTAGGTCGACTGTACACCGGGGAGCTGTTTTTT.

This clone was counted between two and nine times. The chain joins TRBV27 to TRBJ1-6; 7 bases fit TRBD1. Germline CDR1 and CDR2: MNHEY and SMNVEV (reference sequence). The CDR3 is 16 residues long. Trimming removed 8 bases from V and 0 bases from J; junction bases left unmatched: 7. The CDR3 DNA follows: TGTGCCAGCCGAAGGGACAGCAGCTCCTATAATTCACCCCTCCACTTT. Its protein is CASRRDSSSYNSPLHF.

This rearrangement joins TRBV7-6 to TRBJ1-3, with D possibly being TRBD1 (5 bases). CDR3 length equals 16 residues. V gave up 5 bases and J gave up 4 bases, with 18 bases separating them. CDR1 and CDR2 from the germline V gene are SGHVS and FNYEAQ. Here the CDR3 reads CASSQGLLTLGNTIYF. The CDR3 DNA reads as TGTGCCAGCAGCCAGGGACTCTTGACGCTCGGAAACACCATATATTTT.

The chain joins TRBV11-2 to TRBJ2-7; possible D gene TRBD1, 6 bases. Deletions cut 5 bases from V and 2 bases from J, with 10 bases between. The germline gives CDR1 SGHAT, CDR2 FQNNGV. The CDR3 extends over 13 amino acids. The CDR3 region has the DNA TGTGCCAGCAGCCGACAGGTAACCTACGAGCAGTACTTC. Its protein product is CASSRQVTYEQYF.

This rearrangement joins TRBV6-5 to TRBJ2-7; 8 nucleotides line up with TRBD1. Looked up from germline, CDR1 is MNHEY and CDR2 is SVGAGI. This CDR3 has 13 residues. Unmatched junction bases numbered 4, after V lost 6 bases and J lost 3 bases. CDR3 nucleotides: TGTGCCAGCAGCAGGGGGCGCTTCTACGAGCAGTACTTC. Protein product: CASSRGRFYEQYF.

This chain connects TRBV5-6 to TRBJ2-5; tentatively, D is TRBD2 (5 bases). Matching the DNA end better, TRBJ2-7 makes the J call doubtful. The CDR3 spans 15 residues. Germline V CDR1 and CDR2: SGHDT, YYEEEE. The CDR3 is CASSLGAMRAYEQYF. The CDR3 coding sequence is TGTGCCAGCAGCTTGGGGGCCATGCGGGCCTACGAGCAGTACTTC.

This chain links TRBV28 with TRBJ2-3, with a tentative D call TRBD1 (6 bases). The CDR3 extends over 18 amino acids. Trimming cost V 8 bases and J 1 base, with 25 bases left between them. Germline lookup yields CDR1 MDHEN and CDR2 SYDVKM. The CDR3 spells CASFASGQGFSGTDTQYF. The CDR3 DNA sequence: TGTGCCAGCTTTGCCTCCGGCCAGGGGTTTTCGGGCACAGATACGCAGTATTTT.

This rearrangement joins TRBV5-3 to TRBJ2-7; perhaps TRBD1 as D (5 bases). TRBV5-3 has ORF status, its function being uncertain. CDR3 length: 15 amino acids. The ends were cut back, 2 bases at V and 0 bases at J, with 12 bases in the middle. CDR3 nucleotide sequence: TGTGCCAGAAGCTTTGCATGGCAGGGCTCCTACGAGCAGTACTTC. The encoded protein is CARSFAWQGSYEQYF.

CDR3 nucleotides: TGTGCCAGCATCGCAGTGGCGGAAATCTCCTACAATGAGCAGTTCTTC. This sequence encodes CASIAVAEISYNEQFF. The rearrangement links TRBV28 to TRBJ2-1; D remains unclear. Germline V gene data show CDR1 as MDHEN and CDR2 as SYDVKM. This CDR3 contains 16 residues. Trimming took 7 bases from V and 0 from J, leaving 16 bases between them.

This clone has only one observation. The chain links TRBV7-9 to TRBJ2-1; the match to TRBD2 covers 11 bases. CDR1 and CDR2 from the germline V gene are SEHNR and FQNEAQ (reference sequence). Unmatched junction bases numbered 5, after V lost 3 bases and J lost 4 bases. This CDR3 has 16 amino acids. The CDR3 is CASSFPSGRMYNEQFF. The CDR3 DNA is TGTGCCAGCAGCTTCCCTAGCGGGAGGATGTACAATGAGCAGTTCTTC.

The chain recombines TRBV30 with TRBJ1-1, with 9 nucleotides matching TRBD1. V lost 2 bases and J lost 1; bases outside the gene matches: 2. The CDR3 totals 14 residues. Germline V lookup: CDR1 GTSNPN, CDR2 SVGIG (reference sequence). CDR3 bases: TGTGCCTGGAGTAGGGACAGGGCGAACACTGAAGCTTTCTTT. It is translated as CAWSRDRANTEAFF.

The rearrangement joins TRBV28 to TRBJ1-2, with 7 bases that match TRBD1. Per the germline V gene, CDR1 is MDHEN and CDR2 is SYDVKM. The J segment lost 5 bases and the V segment lost 10 bases, leaving 10 bases of the junction unmatched. The CDR3 contains 13 residues. This CDR3 is CAISRDSPYGYTF. CDR3 bases: TGTGCCATCAGCCGGGACAGTCCTTATGGCTACACCTTC.

V is TRBV27 and J is TRBJ1-2; 8 nucleotides match TRBD1. The germline V gene has CDR1 MNHEY and CDR2 SMNVEV (reference sequence). This CDR3 comprises 16 residues. V shed 5 bases and J 8 bases; nucleotides not matched to a gene: 16. The CDR3: CASSAQGAARLRGYTF. DNA of the CDR3: TGTGCCAGCAGTGCCCAGGGGGCGGCGAGGTTGCGAGGCTACACCTTC.

This clone was observed a few times. This chain uses TRBV6-5 with TRBJ1-4, with D perhaps matching TRBD1 (6 bases). V lost 5 bases, J lost 8 bases, and 12 bases lay in between. Germline CDR1 MNHEY, CDR2 SVGAGI. The CDR3 length is 13 residues. The CDR3: CASSETGGEKLFF. As DNA, the CDR3 is TGTGCCAGCAGTGAGACAGGAGGCGAAAAACTGTTTTTT.

The chain carries TRBV11-2 and TRBJ2-5; possible D gene TRBD1, 5 bases. Deletions cut 4 bases from V and 2 bases from J, with 23 bases between. CDR3 length equals 18 residues. CDR1 and CDR2 (germline): SGHAT, FQNNGV. The CDR3 sequence: CASSSPAWGSGFQETQYF. CDR3 DNA sequence: TGTGCCAGCAGCTCCCCTGCCTGGGGCAGTGGGTTTCAAGAGACCCAGTACTTC.

The chain employs TRBV5-1 and TRBJ2-5; D not resolved. Per the germline V gene, CDR1 is SGHRS and CDR2 is YFSETQ. There are 11 residues in the CDR3. Trimming stripped 1 base from V and 5 bases from J, with 3 bases between. The CDR3 bases are TGCGCCAGCAGCTTGAGCGAGACCCAGTACTTC. Translating it yields CASSLSETQYF. Together with reference TRBV5-1 and TRBJ2-5, the CDR3 gives the full variable domain: KAGVTQTPRYLIKTRGQQVTLSCSPISGHRSVSWYQQTPGQGLQFLFEYFSETQRNKGNFPGRFSGRQFSNSRSEMNVSTLELGDSALYLCASSLSETQYFGPGTRLLVL.

The chain recombines TRBV27 with TRBJ2-1, with D tentatively TRBD1 (6 bases). This CDR3 comprises 15 residues. Trimming shortened V by 6 bases and J by 1 base, and 13 bases separated the two germline ends. Germline V lookup: CDR1 MNHEY, CDR2 SMNVEV (reference sequence). The CDR3 region has the DNA TGTGCCAGCAGCCCAGGGGTAGGGTCCTACAATGAGCAGTTCTTC. It yields the protein CASSPGVGSYNEQFF.

The J gene is TRBJ1-5, the V gene TRBV6-1, with D perhaps TRBD1 (6 bases). This CDR3 contains 17 residues. Trimming removed 0 bases at V and 1 base at J, with 13 bases between. CDR1 is MNHNS, CDR2 SASEGT, per germline. The CDR3 DNA reads TGTGCCAGCAGTGAAGCGGTCCAGGGGAGAAGCAATCAGCCCCAGCATTTT. It yields the protein CASSEAVQGRSNQPQHF.